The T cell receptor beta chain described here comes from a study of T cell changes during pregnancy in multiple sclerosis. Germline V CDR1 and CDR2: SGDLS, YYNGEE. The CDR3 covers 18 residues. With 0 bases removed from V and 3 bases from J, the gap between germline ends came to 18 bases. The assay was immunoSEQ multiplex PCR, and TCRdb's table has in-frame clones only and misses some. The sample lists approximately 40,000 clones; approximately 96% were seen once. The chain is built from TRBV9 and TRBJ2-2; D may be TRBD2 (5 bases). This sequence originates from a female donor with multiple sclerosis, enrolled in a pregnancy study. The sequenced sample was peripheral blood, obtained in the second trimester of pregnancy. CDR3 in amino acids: CASSVAPLRGPDTGELFF. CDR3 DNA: TGTGCCAGCAGCGTAGCTCCTTTGCGAGGGCCCGACACCGGGGAGCTGTTTTTT.